The T cell receptor (beta chain) under discussion was sequenced for a study of lymphopenia after photon versus proton radiotherapy. Study-wide results and caveats: Only patients who died were analyzed for survival; proton advantage is unproven. A bigger post-nadir fall in TCR diversity correlated inversely with survival time in deceased patients. Under photons, naive T cells and diversity fell while effector/memory populations rose. After the lymphocyte nadir, photon-treated repertoires showed oligoclonal expansion, especially of CD8+ Temra cells.

Clones were sequenced by immunoSEQ multiplex PCR, and TCRdb holds only the in-frame ones, with some missing. The data show over 40,000 clones, more than 85% seen once. Comment on this clone: Its antigen is not identified.

This receptor was taken from a middle-aged woman with cholangiocarcinoma. Sequenced material: peripheral blood, taken from a patient treated with photon-based radiotherapy.

CDR3 bases: TGTGCCAGTAGTATCGGAGGGCTAGAAAAACTGTTTTTT. Translated: CASSIGGLEKLFF. J is TRBJ1-4 and V is TRBV19; D ambiguous. This CDR3 is 13 amino acids long. Germline lookup yields CDR1 LNHDA and CDR2 SQIVND (reference sequence). V gave up 3 bases and J gave up 8 bases, with 10 bases separating them.